This T cell receptor (beta chain) was obtained from a study of T cells in Graves' hyperthyroidism and ophthalmopathy. Amplification of TCR beta CDR3 regions was performed using RNA transcripts as template. HTBI primers drove first-round RT-PCR of the TCR CDR3. MiXCR, run by TCRdb on the multiplex PCR reads, gives a single entry per CDR3 protein. The data show 350,000 to 400,000 distinct CDR3 sequences, about 16% seen once. There are 18 residues in the CDR3. V gave up 4 bases and J gave up 2 bases; unmatched junction bases: 12. The sequencing sample was made of blood. This receptor was identified in a young woman with Graves' hyperthyroidism. This chain joins TRBV12-3 or TRBV12-4 and TRBJ2-3, with 10 nucleotides matching TRBD2. CDR3 bases: TGTGCCAGCAGTTCGTCCCCGGGACTAGCGCGGGACACAGATACGCAGTATTTT. Translated, it gives CASSSSPGLARDTDTQYF.